These 13 T cell receptor beta chains were sequenced from one sample in a study of blood T cell repertoires in COVID-19. The protocol was immunoSEQ multiplex PCR, while the TCRdb copy is restricted to in-frame clones and leaves out a portion. The repertoire holds roughly 250,000 clones, with about 85% as singletons. The sample comprised peripheral blood. These receptors all stem from a man in his sixties who had recovered from COVID-19.

The chain carries TRBV10-3 and TRBJ2-1, with TRBD2 identical over 8 bases. V was clipped by 2 bases and J by 8 bases; unmatched bases: 2. Germline V lookup: CDR1 ENHRY, CDR2 SYGVKD. CDR3 size: 13 residues. CDR3 in amino acids: CAISEEGLDEQFF. CDR3 DNA sequence: TGTGCCATCAGTGAGGAGGGACTAGATGAGCAGTTCTTC.

The chain carries TRBV10-1 and TRBJ1-3, with D uncertain. CDR1 and CDR2 from the germline V gene are WNHNN and SYGVQD (reference sequence). The CDR3 length is 14 residues. V lost 2 bases and J lost 0, with 5 bases in between. CDR3 sequence: CASSERSSGNTIYF. The CDR3 nucleotides are TGCGCCAGCAGTGAGCGCAGCTCTGGAAACACCATATATTTT.

The gene calls are TRBV6-4 and TRBJ2-5, with 7 bases matching TRBD1. V shed 0 bases and J 5 bases; nucleotides not matched to a gene: 12. The CDR3 contains 17 residues. Germline CDR1 is MRHNA and CDR2 is SNTAGT. Written as DNA, the CDR3 is TGTGCCAGCAGTGACTCGACAGGGTGGGTTTATCAGGAGACCCAGTACTTC. This codes for CASSDSTGWVYQETQYF.

The genes are TRBV3-1 (or the pseudogene TRBV3-2) and TRBJ1-4, with 12 nucleotides matching TRBD1. Per the germline V gene, CDR1 is LGHDT and CDR2 is YNNKEL (reference sequence). The V gene end was trimmed by 3 bases and the J gene end by 8 bases; junction bases not matched to a gene: 7. This CDR3 region has 16 residues. CDR3 region: CASSQDGTGGEEKLFF. The CDR3 nucleotides are TGTGCCAGCAGCCAGGACGGGACAGGGGGCGAGGAAAAACTGTTTTTT.

The rearrangement links TRBV2 to TRBJ2-5, with D unresolved. Trimming took off 6 bases at V and 8 bases at J, with 13 bases between the two ends. Germline V CDR1 and CDR2: SNHLY, FYNNEI. This CDR3 contains 12 residues. The CDR3 coding sequence is TGTGCCAGCAGCTACAGAGCCGGCACCCAGTACTTC. Translating it yields CASSYRAGTQYF.

There are a few counts of this clone. The chain joins TRBV2 to TRBJ1-5; D is undetermined. The CDR3 has 12 amino acids. CDR1 is SNHLY, CDR2 FYNNEI, per germline. V gave up 6 bases and J gave up 9 bases, with 12 bases separating them. CDR3 protein: CASSVTGAPQHF. DNA of the CDR3: TGTGCCAGCAGCGTTACGGGAGCGCCCCAGCATTTT. Based on the CDR3 plus reference TRBV2 and TRBJ1-5, the full variable domain is EPEVTQTPSHQVTQMGQEVILRCVPISNHLYFYWYRQILGQKVEFLVSFYNNEISEKSEIFDDQFSVERPDGSNFTLKIRSTKLEDSAMYFCASSVTGAPQHFGDGTRLSIL.

The rearrangement links TRBV19 to TRBJ1-2; the match to TRBD1 covers 8 bases. After removal of 3 bases from V and 3 bases from J, the junction contained 6 bases not matched to a gene. This CDR3 is 15 amino acids long. Germline V lookup: CDR1 LNHDA, CDR2 SQIVND (reference sequence). The CDR3 coding sequence is TGTGCCAGTAGTATGAAGGCAGGGGGCGACTATGGCTACACCTTC. As protein: CASSMKAGGDYGYTF.

The V call is TRBV24-1, the J call TRBJ1-2; TRBD1 aligns across 9 bases. V lost 7 bases to trimming and J lost 4 bases; unmatched junction nucleotides: 6. Germline V CDR1 and CDR2: KGHDR, SFDVKD. This CDR3 region has 14 residues. In DNA, the CDR3 is TGTGCCACCAGAACCGGGACAGGGACCTATGGCTACACCTTC. It codes for CATRTGTGTYGYTF.

This chain links TRBV24-1 with TRBJ2-2, with D tentatively TRBD2 (5 bases). V was shortened by 3 bases and J by 5 bases, with 12 bases between the two germline ends. Germline loops: CDR1 KGHDR, CDR2 SFDVKD. The CDR3 length is 15 residues. CDR3 sequence reads: CATSDARAGTGELFF. As DNA, the CDR3 is TGTGCCACCAGTGATGCGAGGGCTGGAACCGGGGAGCTGTTTTTT.

The rearrangement uses TRBV30 and TRBJ1-4; 8 bases fit TRBD1. V trimming: 2 bases; J trimming: 10 bases; junction bases outside the gene matches: 9. There are 14 residues in the CDR3. CDR1 is GTSNPN and CDR2 is SVGIG in the germline V gene (reference sequence). CDR3 in amino acids: CAWSPVLQGGKLFF. The CDR3 nucleotides are TGTGCCTGGAGTCCAGTACTACAGGGGGGAAAACTGTTTTTT. The entire variable domain, with the rest obtained from reference TRBV30 and TRBJ1-4, is as follows: SQTIHQWPATLVQPVGSPLSLECTVEGTSNPNLYWYRQAAGRGLQLLFYSVGIGQISSEVPQNLSASRPQDRQFILSSKKLLLSDSGFYLCAWSPVLQGGKLFFGSGTQLSVL.

This rearrangement joins TRBV18 to TRBJ1-3; weak D call: TRBD1 (5 bases). The V gene's germline CDR1 is KGHSH and CDR2 LQKENI. There are 15 residues in the CDR3. V dropped 0 bases and J dropped 2 bases, with 8 bases sitting between them. This CDR3 reads CASSPPGRAGNTIYF. In DNA form, the CDR3 reads TGTGCCAGCTCACCACCGGGCAGGGCTGGAAACACCATATATTTT.

The gene calls are TRBV4-2 and TRBJ1-2; 8 nucleotides align to TRBD1. Trimming at V came to 4 bases and at J to 7 bases, leaving 14 bases not matched to a gene. The CDR3 covers 16 residues. The germline V gene has CDR1 LGHNA and CDR2 YNFKEQ. The CDR3 reads CASSPGLAGQGTGYTF. In nucleotides, the CDR3 is TGTGCCAGCAGCCCAGGACTGGCAGGACAGGGAACTGGCTACACCTTC.

This clone was detected only once. The chain links TRBV28 to TRBJ1-2, with D possibly matching TRBD1 (6 bases). This CDR3 spans 14 amino acids. V was trimmed by 2 bases and J by 4 bases, leaving 11 bases between them. Germline CDR1 and CDR2: MDHEN and SYDVKM. CDR3 amino acids: CASSLGGKSYGYTF. CDR3 coding DNA: TGTGCCAGCAGTTTAGGGGGCAAATCCTATGGCTACACCTTC.